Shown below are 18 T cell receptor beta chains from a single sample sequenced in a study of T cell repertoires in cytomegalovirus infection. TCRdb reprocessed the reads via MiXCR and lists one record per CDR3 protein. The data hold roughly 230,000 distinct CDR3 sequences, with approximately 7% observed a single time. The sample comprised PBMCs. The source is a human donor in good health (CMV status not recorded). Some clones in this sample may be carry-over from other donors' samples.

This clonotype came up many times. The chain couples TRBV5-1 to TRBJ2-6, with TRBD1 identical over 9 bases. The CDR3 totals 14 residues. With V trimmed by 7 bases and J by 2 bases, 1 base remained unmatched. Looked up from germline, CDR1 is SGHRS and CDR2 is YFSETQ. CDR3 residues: CASRTGAGANVLTF. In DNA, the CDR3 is TGCGCCAGCCGGACAGGGGCTGGGGCCAACGTCCTGACTTTC.

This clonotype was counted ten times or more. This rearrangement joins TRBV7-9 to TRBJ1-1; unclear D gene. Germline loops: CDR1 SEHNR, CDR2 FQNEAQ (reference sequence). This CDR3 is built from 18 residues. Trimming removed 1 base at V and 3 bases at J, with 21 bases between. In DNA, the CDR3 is TGTGCCAGCAGCTTAGGGCGGGCAGGAAGAGAGGGAGACACTGAAGCTTTCTTT. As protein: CASSLGRAGREGDTEAFF.

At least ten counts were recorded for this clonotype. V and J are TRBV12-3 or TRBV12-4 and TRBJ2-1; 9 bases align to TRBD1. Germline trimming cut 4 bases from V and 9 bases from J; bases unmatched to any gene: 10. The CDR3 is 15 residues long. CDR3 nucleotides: TGTGCCAGCAGTTCGTTCGCGGGACAGGGTACTGAGCAGTTCTTC. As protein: CASSSFAGQGTEQFF.

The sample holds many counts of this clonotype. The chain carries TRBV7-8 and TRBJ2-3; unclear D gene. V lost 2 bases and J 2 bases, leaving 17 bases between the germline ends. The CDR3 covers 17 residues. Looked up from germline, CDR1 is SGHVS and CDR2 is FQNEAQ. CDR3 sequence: CASSLFSDPVTTDTQYF. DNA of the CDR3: TGTGCCAGCAGCTTATTTTCGGACCCGGTAACCACAGATACGCAGTATTTT.

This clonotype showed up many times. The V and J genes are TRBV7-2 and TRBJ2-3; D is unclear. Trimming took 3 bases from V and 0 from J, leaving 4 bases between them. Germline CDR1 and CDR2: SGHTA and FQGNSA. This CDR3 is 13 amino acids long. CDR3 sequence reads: CASSFLSTDTQYF. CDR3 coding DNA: TGTGCCAGCAGCTTCCTAAGCACAGATACGCAGTATTTT. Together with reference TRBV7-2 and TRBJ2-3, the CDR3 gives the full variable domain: GAGVSQSPSNKVTEKGKDVELRCDPISGHTALYWYRQSLGQGLEFLIYFQGNSAPDKSGLPSDRFSAERTGGSVSTLTIQRTQQEDSAVYLCASSFLSTDTQYFGPGTRLTVL.

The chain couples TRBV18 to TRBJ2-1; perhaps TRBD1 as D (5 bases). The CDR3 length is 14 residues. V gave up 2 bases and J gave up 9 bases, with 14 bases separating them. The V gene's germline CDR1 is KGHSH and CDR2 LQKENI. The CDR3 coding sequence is TGTGCCAGCTCACCAGCGTCAGGGATTCGTGAGCAGTTCTTC. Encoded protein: CASSPASGIREQFF.

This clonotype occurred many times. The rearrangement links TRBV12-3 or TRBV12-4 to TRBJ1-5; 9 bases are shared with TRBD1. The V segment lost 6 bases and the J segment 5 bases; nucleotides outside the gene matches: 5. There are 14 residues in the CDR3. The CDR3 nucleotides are TGTGCCAGCAGCCGACAGGGGGATTATCAGCCCCAGCATTTT. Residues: CASSRQGDYQPQHF.

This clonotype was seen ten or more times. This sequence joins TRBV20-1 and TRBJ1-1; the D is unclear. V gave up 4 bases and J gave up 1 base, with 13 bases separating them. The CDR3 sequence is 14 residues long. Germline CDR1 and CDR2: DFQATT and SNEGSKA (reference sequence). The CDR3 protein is CSAKLDNRNTEAFF. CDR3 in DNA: TGCAGTGCTAAATTAGATAACAGGAACACTGAAGCTTTCTTT.

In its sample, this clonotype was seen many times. The CDR3: CASSLVIGGRGEKLFF. CDR3 DNA: TGTGCCAGCAGCTTAGTTATCGGGGGGAGAGGGGAAAAACTGTTTTTT. The V gene is TRBV7-2, the J gene TRBJ1-4; tentative D call: TRBD1 (5 bases). Germline V CDR1 and CDR2: SGHTA, FQGNSA. The CDR3 spans 16 residues. V gave up 1 base and J gave up 8 bases, with 17 bases separating them. The full variable domain, its missing parts supplied by reference TRBV7-2 and TRBJ1-4, is GAGVSQSPSNKVTEKGKDVELRCDPISGHTALYWYRQSLGQGLEFLIYFQGNSAPDKSGLPSDRFSAERTGGSVSTLTIQRTQQEDSAVYLCASSLVIGGRGEKLFFGSGTQLSVL.

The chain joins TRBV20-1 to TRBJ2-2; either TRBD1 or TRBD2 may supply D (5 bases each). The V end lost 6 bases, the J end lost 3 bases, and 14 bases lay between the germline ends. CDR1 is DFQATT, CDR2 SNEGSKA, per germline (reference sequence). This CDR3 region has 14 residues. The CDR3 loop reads CSAEGTDDTGELFF. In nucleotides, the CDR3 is TGCAGTGCCGAAGGGACGGATGACACCGGGGAGCTGTTTTTT.

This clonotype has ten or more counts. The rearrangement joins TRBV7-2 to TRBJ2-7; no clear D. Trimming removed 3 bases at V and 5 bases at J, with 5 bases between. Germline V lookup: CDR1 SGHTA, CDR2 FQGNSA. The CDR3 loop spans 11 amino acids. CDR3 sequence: CASSFRHEQYF. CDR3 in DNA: TGTGCCAGCAGCTTTCGACACGAGCAGTACTTC. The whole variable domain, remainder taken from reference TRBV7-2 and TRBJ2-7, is GAGVSQSPSNKVTEKGKDVELRCDPISGHTALYWYRQSLGQGLEFLIYFQGNSAPDKSGLPSDRFSAERTGGSVSTLTIQRTQQEDSAVYLCASSFRHEQYFGPGTRLTVT.

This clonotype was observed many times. Here the CDR3 reads CASSLTTHAGGYYNEQFF. The CDR3 coding sequence is TGTGCCAGCAGCTTAACGACCCACGCGGGGGGGTACTACAATGAGCAGTTCTTC. The gene calls are TRBV7-2 and TRBJ2-1; 9 bases match TRBD2. Germline-derived CDR1 and CDR2 are SGHTA and FQGNSA. The CDR3 totals 18 residues. V shed 2 bases and J 3 bases; nucleotides not matched to a gene: 11.

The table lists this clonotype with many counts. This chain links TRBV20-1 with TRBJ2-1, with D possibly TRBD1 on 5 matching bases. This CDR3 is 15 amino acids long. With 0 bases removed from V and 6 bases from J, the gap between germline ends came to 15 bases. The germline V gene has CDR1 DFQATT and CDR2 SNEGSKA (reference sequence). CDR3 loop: CSARDLRAGPNEQFF. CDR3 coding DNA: TGCAGTGCTAGAGATCTCAGGGCAGGGCCCAATGAGCAGTTCTTC.

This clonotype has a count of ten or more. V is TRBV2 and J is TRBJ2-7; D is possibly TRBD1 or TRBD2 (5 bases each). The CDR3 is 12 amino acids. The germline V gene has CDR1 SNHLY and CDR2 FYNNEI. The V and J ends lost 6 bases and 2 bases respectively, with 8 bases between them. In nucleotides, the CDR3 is TGTGCCAGCAGACCGGGACCCTACGAGCAGTACTTC. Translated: CASRPGPYEQYF.

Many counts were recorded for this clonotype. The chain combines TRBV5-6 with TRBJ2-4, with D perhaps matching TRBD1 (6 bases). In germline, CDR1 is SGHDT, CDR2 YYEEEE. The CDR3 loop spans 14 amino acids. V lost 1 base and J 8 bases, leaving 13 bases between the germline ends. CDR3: CASSLPTGSDIQYF. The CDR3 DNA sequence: TGTGCCAGCAGCTTGCCTACAGGGTCGGACATTCAGTACTTC.

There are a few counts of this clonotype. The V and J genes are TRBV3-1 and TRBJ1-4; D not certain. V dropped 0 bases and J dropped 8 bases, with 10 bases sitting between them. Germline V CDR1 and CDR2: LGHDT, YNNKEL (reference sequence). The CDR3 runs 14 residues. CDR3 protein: CASSQEHLREKLFF. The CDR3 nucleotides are TGTGCCAGCAGCCAAGAGCACCTGCGGGAAAAACTGTTTTTT.

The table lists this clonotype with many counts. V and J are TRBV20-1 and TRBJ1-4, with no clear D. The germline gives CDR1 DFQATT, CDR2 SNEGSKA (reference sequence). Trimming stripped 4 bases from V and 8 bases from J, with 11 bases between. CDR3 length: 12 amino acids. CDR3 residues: CSAISSREKLFF. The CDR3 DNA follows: TGCAGTGCTATTAGCTCGAGGGAAAAACTGTTTTTT.

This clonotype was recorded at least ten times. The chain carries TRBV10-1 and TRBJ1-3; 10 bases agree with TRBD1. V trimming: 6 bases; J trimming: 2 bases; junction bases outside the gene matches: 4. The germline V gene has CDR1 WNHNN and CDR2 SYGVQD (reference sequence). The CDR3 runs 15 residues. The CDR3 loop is CASSDGQGAGNTIYF. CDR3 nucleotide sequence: TGCGCCAGCAGCGACGGACAGGGGGCTGGAAACACCATATATTTT.